These 19 T cell receptor beta chains originate from one sample sequenced in a study of blood T cell repertoires in COVID-19 (dated by TCRdb to the early 2020s). Libraries were constructed by the immunoSEQ multiplex PCR assay. TCRdb's version of the immuneACCESS table is confined to in-frame rearrangements and falls short of the full clone set. An unresolved V gene accounts for under half of the shortfall where checked; the remainder is of unknown origin. The sample table shows around 400,000 clones, and about 90% are seen once. The top ten clones comprise approximately 2.5% of the sample. The sequenced material came from peripheral blood. The receptors were sampled from a woman aged 60-75 years with COVID-19, enrolled during active disease.

The V gene is TRBV18, the J gene TRBJ1-1; TRBD1 agrees at 8 bases. J gave up 5 bases and V 3 bases, and 11 bases lay outside the gene matches. Germline V gene sequence: CDR1 KGHSH, CDR2 LQKENI. CDR3 size: 16 residues. CDR3 DNA: TGTGCCAGCTCACCTCGAGAGGCAGGGGGCAAGACTGAAGCTTTCTTT. Protein: CASSPREAGGKTEAFF.

V and J are TRBV3-1 (or the pseudogene TRBV3-2) and TRBJ2-2, with 14 bases aligning to TRBD2. V gave up 1 base and J gave up 4 bases; unmatched junction bases: 5. Germline lookup yields CDR1 LGHDT and CDR2 YNNKEL (reference sequence). CDR3 length: 18 residues. CDR3 loop: CASSQGPGTSGGTGELFF. The CDR3 coding sequence is TGTGCCAGCAGCCAAGGCCCGGGGACTAGCGGGGGCACCGGGGAGCTGTTTTTT.

The V gene is TRBV5-4, the J gene TRBJ1-2, with a weak D call TRBD1 (5 bases). Per germline, CDR1 SGHNT and CDR2 YYREEE (reference sequence). The CDR3 consists of 15 residues. V lost 0 bases and J 2 bases, leaving 11 bases between the germline ends. The chain's CDR3 is CASSLAPGSNYGYTF. CDR3 bases: TGTGCCAGCAGCTTGGCCCCAGGGTCGAACTATGGCTACACCTTC. The full variable domain, completed using reference TRBV5-4 and TRBJ1-2, is ETGVTQSPTHLIKTRGQQVTLRCSSQSGHNTVSWYQQALGQGPQFIFQYYREEENGRGNFPPRFSGLQFPNYSSELNVNALELDDSALYLCASSLAPGSNYGYTFGSGTRLTVV.

The chain carries TRBV6-5 and TRBJ1-1; 8 positions agree with TRBD1. The V segment lost 5 bases and the J segment 4 bases; nucleotides outside the gene matches: 9. Looked up from germline, CDR1 is MNHEY and CDR2 is SVGAGI. CDR3 length: 15 amino acids. CDR3 protein: CASSRTGGLPTEAFF. The CDR3 bases are TGTGCCAGCAGTCGAACAGGGGGGCTTCCCACTGAAGCTTTCTTT.

The V call is TRBV11-2, the J call TRBJ2-3; 10 bases map to TRBD2. Germline V lookup: CDR1 SGHAT, CDR2 FQNNGV. Trimming cost V 5 bases and J 4 bases; bases outside gene matches: 12. The CDR3 consists of 17 residues. DNA for the CDR3: TGTGCCAGCAGCACCGGCGGGTTAGCGGGGGGAGCAGATACGCAGTATTTT. Translated: CASSTGGLAGGADTQYF.

The gene calls are TRBV9 and TRBJ2-1; D is undetermined. V was trimmed by 2 bases and J by 5 bases, leaving 8 bases between them. The CDR3 runs 13 residues. Germline V lookup: CDR1 SGDLS, CDR2 YYNGEE. CDR3 loop: CASSVYSHNEQFF. As DNA, the CDR3 is TGTGCCAGCAGCGTGTACAGCCACAATGAGCAGTTCTTC. The complete variable domain, with remaining parts taken from reference TRBV9 and TRBJ2-1, reads DSGVTQTPKHLITATGQRVTLRCSPRSGDLSVYWYQQSLDQGLQFLIQYYNGEERAKGNILERFSAQQFPDLHSELNLSSLELGDSALYFCASSVYSHNEQFFGPGTRLTVL.

The CDR3 region is CASSPTPDTVYEQYF. In nucleotides, the CDR3 is TGCGCCAGCAGCCCCACCCCTGACACAGTCTACGAGCAGTACTTC. V gene TRBV4-1 combines with J gene TRBJ2-7; no clear D gene. Germline CDR1 and CDR2: MGHRA and YSYEKL. The CDR3 sequence is 15 residues long. The V and J ends lost 4 bases and 3 bases respectively, with 16 bases between them.

For this clone: Other nucleotide sequences in the sample specify the same CDR3. Here the CDR3 DNA reads TGCGCCAGCAGCTTAGCGGGGGGGACAGATACGCAGTATTTT. This encodes CASSLAGGTDTQYF. V is TRBV5-1 and J is TRBJ2-3; 10 bases map to TRBD2. The junction had 0 bases not matched to a gene; V was cut back by 2 bases and J by 3 bases. This CDR3 is 14 amino acids long. Germline CDR1 is SGHRS and CDR2 is YFSETQ.

The sample holds a few counts of this clone. The gene calls are TRBV27 and TRBJ2-7; TRBD1 agrees at 8 bases. Trimming cost V 6 bases and J 3 bases; bases outside gene matches: 10. The length of the CDR3 is 15 residues. Germline V gives CDR1 MNHEY, CDR2 SMNVEV (reference sequence). CDR3 sequence (DNA): TGTGCCAGCAGGGTATCGGGACAGGACTACTACGAGCAGTACTTC. Translating gives CASRVSGQDYYEQYF.

This clone was seen only a few times. The CDR3 DNA follows: TGTGCCAGCAGCCAAGAAAGGATGGGGAGGGGAAACACCATATATTTT. Translated: CASSQERMGRGNTIYF. This rearrangement joins TRBV4-2 to TRBJ1-3; no clear D gene. Trimming took off 0 bases at V and 4 bases at J, with 13 bases between the two ends. Germline CDR1 reads LGHNA; CDR2 reads YNFKEQ. CDR3 length: 16 residues.

In this sample, this clone turned up a few times. The chain couples TRBV3-1 (or the pseudogene TRBV3-2) to TRBJ2-5; D is perhaps TRBD2 (5 bases). This CDR3 has 15 residues. V gave up 0 bases and J gave up 7 bases, with 15 bases separating them. CDR1 LGHDT and CDR2 YNNKEL come from the germline V gene (reference sequence). CDR3 in amino acids: CASSQEFEGKVTQYF. The DNA for the CDR3 is TGTGCCAGCAGCCAAGAGTTTGAGGGAAAGGTGACCCAGTACTTC.

V gene TRBV7-2 combines with J gene TRBJ2-3, with 12 bases aligning to TRBD2. The CDR3 is 18 residues long. Germline V gene sequence: CDR1 SGHTA, CDR2 FQGNSA. V dropped 5 bases and J dropped 4; count of bases not matched to a gene: 13. For the CDR3, the DNA is TGTGCCAGCAGCCCGACCTATCTAGCGGGGGGGCGGGCAGATACGCAGTATTTT. The encoded protein is CASSPTYLAGGRADTQYF.

The chain has TRBV18 and TRBJ1-5; TRBD1 matches 9 bases. The ends lost 4 bases at V and 7 bases at J; junction bases unmatched: 8. CDR1 KGHSH and CDR2 LQKENI come from the germline V gene. The CDR3 runs 15 residues. Here the CDR3 reads CASSLRDREGQPQHF. Here the CDR3 DNA reads TGTGCCAGCTCACTTCGGGACAGGGAGGGACAGCCCCAGCATTTT. Using reference TRBV18 and TRBJ1-5 for the parts outside the CDR3, the full variable domain is NAGVMQNPRHLVRRRGQEARLRCSPMKGHSHVYWYRQLPEEGLKFMVYLQKENIIDESGMPKERFSAEFPKEGPSILRIQQVVRGDSAAYFCASSLRDREGQPQHFGDGTRLSIL.

This clone was detected once. V and J are TRBV11-2 and TRBJ2-1, with 8 bases fitting TRBD1. J lost 3 bases, V lost 1 base, and 5 bases had no gene match. Germline CDR1 reads SGHAT; CDR2 reads FQNNGV. The CDR3 has 16 amino acids. The CDR3 DNA is TGTGCCAGCAGCTTAGGTGACAGGGGTTTCTACAATGAGCAGTTCTTC. Its translation: CASSLGDRGFYNEQFF.

The chain has TRBV5-1 and TRBJ1-4; D remains unclear. The CDR3 has 12 amino acids. CDR1 is SGHRS, CDR2 YFSETQ, per germline. V gave up 2 bases and J gave up 4 bases, with 3 bases separating them. The CDR3 DNA is TGCGCCAGCAGCTTCAGTAATGAAAAACTGTTTTTT. Its translation: CASSFSNEKLFF.

A note on this clone: Distinct nucleotide sequences in the sample also encode this CDR3. The J gene is TRBJ1-6, the V gene TRBV19; 7 nucleotides agree with TRBD1. The CDR3 has 14 residues. V was pared by 5 bases and J by 10 bases, with 8 bases of the junction left unmatched. The germline V gene has CDR1 LNHDA and CDR2 SQIVND (reference sequence). CDR3 in amino acids: CASSFDRVGSPLHF. The CDR3 coding sequence is TGTGCCAGTAGTTTCGACAGGGTAGGATCACCCCTCCACTTT.

This chain joins TRBV27 and TRBJ2-4; a weak D match, TRBD1 (5 bases). CDR3 size: 16 residues. Trimming cost V 4 bases and J 0 bases, with 13 bases left between them. Per the germline V gene, CDR1 is MNHEY and CDR2 is SMNVEV (reference sequence). As DNA, the CDR3 is TGTGCCAGCAGTTCTGACAGTACCTTAGCCAAAAACATTCAGTACTTC. It translates to CASSSDSTLAKNIQYF.

This clone was detected once. The gene calls are TRBV4-1 and TRBJ2-2, with a tentative D call TRBD1 (6 bases). Deletions cut 1 base from V and 0 bases from J, with 12 bases between. Germline CDR1 and CDR2: MGHRA and YSYEKL. The CDR3 has 17 residues. CDR3 sequence reads: CASSQVPGQSNTGELFF. In DNA, the CDR3 is TGCGCCAGCAGCCAAGTTCCAGGACAGTCGAACACCGGGGAGCTGTTTTTT.

This sequence joins TRBV20-1 and TRBJ2-1; D might be TRBD2 (7 bases). With 3 bases removed from V and 9 bases from J, the gap between germline ends came to 15 bases. The CDR3 totals 13 residues. Germline CDR1 DFQATT, CDR2 SNEGSKA (reference sequence). This CDR3 is CSASRGGAVEQFF. CDR3 nucleotides: TGCAGTGCTAGTCGTGGGGGGGCCGTTGAGCAGTTCTTC.